This T cell receptor (beta chain) was identified in a study of T cell changes during pregnancy in multiple sclerosis. The CDR3 extends over 17 amino acids. The V and J ends lost 5 bases and 0 bases, in that order; junction bases with no gene match: 11. The germline CDR1 and CDR2 sequences are SGHTA and FQGNSA. Using immunoSEQ multiplex PCR, the repertoire was profiled, and TCRdb retains in-frame clones only, with some absent. The top ten clones hold about 0.45% of a sample with 70,000 to 80,000 clones, about 90% of them seen once. The sequence was obtained from a female donor with multiple sclerosis, enrolled in a pregnancy study. The genes are TRBV7-2 and TRBJ2-7, with 9 positions matching TRBD1. This sample comprised CD4+ T cells from peripheral blood mononuclear cells, obtained before pregnancy. The CDR3 protein is CASSLSWTGEISYEQYF. The CDR3 DNA reads TGTGCCAGCAGCCTTAGCTGGACAGGGGAGATCTCCTACGAGCAGTACTTC.